The table lists the clone carrying this T cell receptor beta chain with many counts. The data derive from a study of regulatory T cells in long-lasting Graves disease. Arm-PCR with iRepertoire HTBI primers amplified the CDR3 regions for these TCR beta libraries. TCRdb recomputed calls from the multiplex PCR reads with MiXCR, one row per CDR3 protein. The table shows 530,000 or so distinct CDR3 sequences, with roughly 13% occurring only once. Time point defined: newly diagnosed GD, antithyroid drugs for less than 3 months. RNA extracted from PBMCs served as the sequencing template. This same sample was also taken into another study, of T cells in Graves' hyperthyroidism and ophthalmopathy.

Here the sequenced sample was peripheral blood mononuclear cells (PBMCs), taken at new diagnosis, from a patient treated with antithyroid drugs. This receptor was taken from a man aged 25 to 45 with Graves disease.

CDR3 sequence reads: CSVEEGAQVYFLRETQYF. DNA of the CDR3: TGCAGCGTTGAAGAAGGGGCACAGGTCTACTTCCTACGGGAGACCCAGTACTTC. The V call is TRBV29-1, the J call TRBJ2-5, with D possibly matching TRBD1 (5 bases). The V end was cut by 0 bases, the J end by 5 bases, with 25 bases between. The CDR3 is 18 residues long. Germline CDR1 is SQVTM and CDR2 is ANQGSEA.